The text below deals with one TCR beta chain. No antigen is known for it. No base quality values were provided; no much bigger clone lies one nucleotide off. Collaborating institutions collected whole blood in K2EDTA tubes following their own protocols. For TCRbeta analysis, collaborators shipped samples as frozen whole blood, isolated PBMCs, or DNA extracted from either of those sample types. TCRbeta CDR3 regions were amplified from genomic DNA using the immunoSEQ Assay, a bias-controlled multiplex PCR. As for the original processing: Within the assay, amplification of reference gene primers was used to estimate how many nucleated cells each sample contained. To quantify the absolute abundance of each unique TCRbeta CDR3 rearrangement, sequence reads were collapsed and filtered. For each sample, productive Simpson clonality was calculated as the square root of Simpson's diversity index across productive rearrangements. TCRdb's version of the immuneACCESS table is confined to in-frame rearrangements and falls short of the full clone set. An unresolved V gene accounts for under half of the shortfall where checked; the remainder is of unknown origin. The DNA gave D and trimming, while V, J and clone size come from that table. Here the sample has roughly 100,000 clones; more than 85% occur a single time. Of the sample, 4.2% falls within the top ten clones.

This entry is derived from a study of blood T cell repertoires in COVID-19 (TCRdb year 2020). For the study in its entirety: Samples covering the acute and convalescent phases of COVID-19 were provided by collaborators in the United States, Italy and Spain. The material from the prospective study consisted of cDNA or gDNA derived from T cells, B-cell-depleted T cells, or PBMCs. The dataset comprised deeply sampled blood TCRbeta repertoires from subjects exposed to, actively infected with, or recovered from COVID-19. The repertoires were released in a freely available public database intended as a resource for research on the immune response to SARS-CoV-2. The samples were drawn from two sources: the first 160 participants of the ongoing ImmuneRACE study, and 950 to 1,500 subjects contributed by 6 global collaborators. The sample metadata nearly always contained a de-identified subject ID, COVID-19 status, age in years and sex. Where available, HLA class I and class II types were taken from metadata supplied by the sample provider and were not determined by assay-based typing. Broader findings and caveats from the paper: How much clinical and demographic metadata was included differed by source and by participant, and the metadata was provided uncurated.

Clipping removes 3 bases from V and 4 bases from J, with 14 as the unmatched junction base count. Looking up the germline V gene (reference sequence) yields CDR1 GTSNPN and CDR2 SVGIG. The CDR3 measures 18 amino acids from cysteine to phenylalanine. Only the CDR3 region is kept as DNA, spanning 54 bases read in frame from base 1. The chain uses TRBV30 and TRBJ2-3; 12 central bases correspond to TRBD2. The sequenced sample consisted of peripheral blood. This clonotype was sampled from a man between 18 and 29 years old with acute or convalescent COVID-19. In nucleotide form, the sequence is TGTGCCTGGAGCGCGGGACTAGCGGGCCCGAGGTTCGCAGATACGCAGTATTTT. It encodes CAWSAGLAGPRFADTQYF.